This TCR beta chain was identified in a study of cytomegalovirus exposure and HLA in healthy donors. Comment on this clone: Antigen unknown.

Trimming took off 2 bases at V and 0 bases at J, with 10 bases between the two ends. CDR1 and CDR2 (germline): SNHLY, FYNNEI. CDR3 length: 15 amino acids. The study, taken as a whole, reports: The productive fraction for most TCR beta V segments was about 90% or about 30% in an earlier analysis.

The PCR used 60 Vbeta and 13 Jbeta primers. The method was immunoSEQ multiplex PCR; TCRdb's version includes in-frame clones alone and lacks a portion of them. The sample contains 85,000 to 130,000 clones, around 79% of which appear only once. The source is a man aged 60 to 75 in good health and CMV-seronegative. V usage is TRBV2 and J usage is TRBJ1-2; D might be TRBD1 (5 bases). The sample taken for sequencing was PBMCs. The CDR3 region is CASSESQGPNYGYTF. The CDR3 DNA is TGTGCCAGCAGTGAATCCCAGGGCCCTAACTATGGCTACACCTTC.